The 20 T cell receptor beta chains below were found in one sample sequenced in a study of blood T cell repertoires in COVID-19. Produced via immunoSEQ multiplex PCR; TCRdb's table is partial and in-frame only. The data hold approximately 93,000 clones, with 80% to 90% observed a single time. Sequencing used peripheral blood. These receptors all stem from a human donor in a cohort sampled during active COVID-19.

This rearrangement joins TRBV15 to TRBJ2-1; tentative D call: TRBD2 (6 bases). Trimming removed 3 bases from V and 8 bases from J, with 11 bases in between. The CDR3 is made up of 13 amino acids. The germline CDR1 and CDR2 sequences are LNHNV and YYDKDF (reference sequence). Here the CDR3 DNA reads TGTGCCACCAGCAGGGTGGGACTGGATGAGCAGTTCTTC. Translation gives CATSRVGLDEQFF.

V and J are TRBV27 and TRBJ2-4; D call uncertain. Trimming pared 4 bases from V and 2 bases from J, leaving 3 bases between. The V gene's germline CDR1 is MNHEY and CDR2 SMNVEV (reference sequence). There are 12 residues in the CDR3. CDR3 nucleotides: TGTGCCAGCAGTTCTACCAAAAACATTCAGTACTTC. As protein: CASSSTKNIQYF.

J is TRBJ1-5 and V is TRBV19, with a weak D call TRBD1 (6 bases). The CDR3 has 14 residues. V was clipped by 9 bases and J by 4 bases, with 16 bases between them. In germline, CDR1 is LNHDA, CDR2 SQIVND (reference sequence). Written as DNA, the CDR3 is TGTGCCAGCAGCACAGGGCGGGCAAATCAGCCCCAGCATTTT. It encodes CASSTGRANQPQHF.

This clone was found once. The CDR3 sequence is CASGRTARYEQYF. The CDR3 nucleotides are TGTGCCAGCGGGCGGACAGCCCGATACGAGCAGTACTTC. The V call is TRBV28, the J call TRBJ2-7; D possibly corresponds to TRBD1 (6 bases). The germline gives CDR1 MDHEN, CDR2 SYDVKM. V lost 8 bases to trimming and J lost 4 bases, with 15 bases between them. The CDR3 has 13 amino acids.

This chain uses TRBV2 with TRBJ2-3; D is undetermined. The germline V and J ends were trimmed by 5 bases and 5 bases, with 14 bases remaining between them. The CDR3 covers 14 residues. Germline V lookup: CDR1 SNHLY, CDR2 FYNNEI. This chain's CDR3 is CASSKRPEVDTQYF. For the CDR3, the DNA is TGTGCCAGCAGTAAGCGCCCGGAAGTAGATACGCAGTATTTT. The full variable domain, completed using reference TRBV2 and TRBJ2-3, is EPEVTQTPSHQVTQMGQEVILRCVPISNHLYFYWYRQILGQKVEFLVSFYNNEISEKSEIFDDQFSVERPDGSNFTLKIRSTKLEDSAMYFCASSKRPEVDTQYFGPGTRLTVL.

The chain uses TRBV28 and TRBJ2-7; D may be TRBD2 (5 bases). CDR3 length: 11 residues. Germline V gene sequence: CDR1 MDHEN, CDR2 SYDVKM. V shed 7 bases and J shed 5 bases, with 9 bases lying between them. As DNA, the CDR3 is TGTGCCAGCAAAGAGGGAAACGAGCAGTACTTC. Translation: CASKEGNEQYF.

The chain couples TRBV6-4 to TRBJ2-1, with a possible D match to TRBD2 (6 bases). CDR3 length: 15 amino acids. Trimming took 2 bases from V and 8 from J, leaving 16 bases between them. Looked up from germline, CDR1 is MRHNA and CDR2 is SNTAGT. CDR3 sequence (DNA): TGTGCCAGCAGTGACGGAGGGAGTCCTCCCCATGAGCAGTTCTTC. It is translated as CASSDGGSPPHEQFF.

This clone was found once. V and J are TRBV10-1 and TRBJ2-2; D ambiguous. Trimming removed 5 bases from V and 3 bases from J, with 7 bases in between. The germline V gene has CDR1 WNHNN and CDR2 SYGVQD (reference sequence). This CDR3 is built from 13 residues. The CDR3 nucleotides read TGCGCCAGCAGTAAAACATACACCGGGGAGCTGTTTTTT. This encodes CASSKTYTGELFF.

The chain joins TRBV4-1 to TRBJ2-1, with D possibly TRBD2 on 5 matching bases. The germline gives CDR1 MGHRA, CDR2 YSYEKL. V was cut by 0 bases and J by 3 bases, with 12 bases left in between. CDR3 length equals 16 residues. CDR3 nucleotides: TGCGCCAGCAGCCAAGATAATAGCGCCGGCTACAATGAGCAGTTCTTC. Encoded protein: CASSQDNSAGYNEQFF.

The count of this clone is one. J is TRBJ1-1 and V is TRBV9, with no clear D. V lost 0 bases, J lost 0 bases, and 9 bases lay in between. CDR3 size: 15 residues. The germline gives CDR1 SGDLS, CDR2 YYNGEE. CDR3 DNA sequence: TGTGCCAGCAGCGTAGAGGCGGTCATGAACACTGAAGCTTTCTTT. This codes for CASSVEAVMNTEAFF.

The chain has TRBV29-1 and TRBJ2-1; a possible D gene is TRBD2 (6 bases). Between the trimmed V and J ends, which lost 4 bases and 5 bases, there was a span of 18 bases. CDR1 is SQVTM, CDR2 ANQGSEA, per germline. The CDR3 is made up of 15 amino acids. The CDR3 coding sequence is TGCAGCGTTGTAGTTAGGCTAGCGTCCAACAATGAGCAGTTCTTC. Its protein product is CSVVVRLASNNEQFF.

The sample holds one count of this clone. The V and J genes are TRBV10-3 and TRBJ2-2; no clear D. Germline CDR1 reads ENHRY; CDR2 reads SYGVKD. Trimming took off 0 bases at V and 6 bases at J, with 14 bases between the two ends. This CDR3 comprises 16 residues. The CDR3 DNA follows: TGTGCCATCAGTGAGTCGGCTAGTTCAAGTGCCGGGGAGCTGTTTTTT. Translating gives CAISESASSSAGELFF.

This rearrangement joins TRBV16 to TRBJ2-1; no clear D gene. The length of the CDR3 is 15 residues. CDR1 is KGHSY and CDR2 is FQNENV in the germline V gene. The V and J ends lost 0 bases and 2 bases respectively, with 8 bases between them. For the CDR3, the DNA is TGTGCCAGCAGCCAATCCCTCGCGCCCTACAATGAGCAGTTCTTC. Protein product: CASSQSLAPYNEQFF.

The chain uses TRBV18 and TRBJ1-1, with a possible D match to TRBD1 (5 bases). Germline V gene lookup returns CDR1 KGHSH and CDR2 LQKENI. The V end lost 3 bases, the J end lost 2 bases, and 22 bases lay between the germline ends. The CDR3 contains 18 residues. CDR3 in amino acids: CASSPQGLTAPSNTEAFF. The DNA for the CDR3 is TGTGCCAGCTCACCCCAGGGCTTGACCGCACCCAGTAACACTGAAGCTTTCTTT. Based on the CDR3 plus reference TRBV18 and TRBJ1-1, the full variable domain is NAGVMQNPRHLVRRRGQEARLRCSPMKGHSHVYWYRQLPEEGLKFMVYLQKENIIDESGMPKERFSAEFPKEGPSILRIQQVVRGDSAAYFCASSPQGLTAPSNTEAFFGQGTRLTVV.

The rearrangement uses TRBV9 and TRBJ2-1; the D gene is possibly TRBD2 (5 bases). This CDR3 spans 15 amino acids. Germline CDR1 SGDLS, CDR2 YYNGEE. V was shortened by 0 bases and J by 4 bases, with 11 bases between the two germline ends. The CDR3 DNA follows: TGTGCCAGCAGCGTAGGCCCCGGGATTTACAATGAGCAGTTCTTC. It yields the protein CASSVGPGIYNEQFF. The whole variable domain, remainder taken from reference TRBV9 and TRBJ2-1, is DSGVTQTPKHLITATGQRVTLRCSPRSGDLSVYWYQQSLDQGLQFLIQYYNGEERAKGNILERFSAQQFPDLHSELNLSSLELGDSALYFCASSVGPGIYNEQFFGPGTRLTVL.

The V gene is TRBV7-9, the J gene TRBJ2-1, with a possible D match to TRBD2 (5 bases). Looked up from germline, CDR1 is SEHNR and CDR2 is FQNEAQ (reference sequence). This CDR3 has 15 amino acids. Trimming removed 4 bases at V and 5 bases at J, with 15 bases between. CDR3 bases: TGTGCCAGCAGCTCGGAAGCCGGGAAGCACAATGAGCAGTTCTTC. Translation gives CASSSEAGKHNEQFF.

The chain joins TRBV19 to TRBJ1-1; 7 bases line up with TRBD1. This CDR3 spans 16 amino acids. Germline V gene sequence: CDR1 LNHDA, CDR2 SQIVND (reference sequence). V lost 4 bases, J lost 0 bases, and 8 bases stayed unmatched. CDR3 DNA sequence: TGTGCCAGTAGTAACCGGGACAGTCAAATGAACACTGAAGCTTTCTTT. Translated: CASSNRDSQMNTEAFF.

For this clone: Other DNA variants within this sample encode the same CDR3. The chain couples TRBV7-9 to TRBJ2-7; 7 nucleotides agree with TRBD2. The CDR3 consists of 13 residues. V gave up 4 bases and J gave up 0 bases; unmatched junction bases: 0. From germline, CDR1 is SEHNR and CDR2 FQNEAQ (reference sequence). The CDR3 reads CASSSSGSYEQYF. In DNA, the CDR3 is TGTGCCAGCAGCTCTAGCGGCTCCTACGAGCAGTACTTC.

This chain links TRBV28 with TRBJ1-2; D gene ambiguous. V was cut by 2 bases and J by 4 bases, with 8 bases left in between. This CDR3 is built from 13 residues. Germline V gene sequence: CDR1 MDHEN, CDR2 SYDVKM. CDR3 region: CASSLEGLYGYTF. Here the CDR3 DNA reads TGTGCCAGCAGTTTAGAGGGTCTCTATGGCTACACCTTC.

The J gene is TRBJ2-3, the V gene TRBV20-1, with 9 positions matching TRBD2. Germline loops: CDR1 DFQATT, CDR2 SNEGSKA (reference sequence). The J segment lost 3 bases and the V segment lost 3 bases, leaving 7 bases of the junction unmatched. This CDR3 contains 15 residues. CDR3 protein: CSASRPSGITDTQYF. CDR3 DNA sequence: TGCAGTGCTAGTCGGCCTAGCGGGATAACAGATACGCAGTATTTT.